This T cell receptor (beta chain) was retrieved from a study of shared clonotypes between healthy human individuals. Only in-frame clones appear in the TCRdb table, and some are missing; sequencing was by immunoSEQ multiplex PCR. The sample carries about 2 million clones, less than 95% recorded once. Study observations and caveats: Limitation of the genetic and exposure-history diversity represented came from the few donors. In general, naive subsets displayed greater estimated richness than memory subsets did. Researchers sampled only blood; tissue repertoires likely differ.

For this clone: Its target is not known. Other DNA sequences of this sample code for an identical CDR3.

Positive CCR7 selection of CD45RO-negative cells yielded the naive CD8 cells, and terminally differentiated effector memory CD45RA+ cells were excluded. This TCR was sampled from a man between 18 and 35 years old in good health. What was sequenced was naive CD8+ T cells sorted from blood.

As DNA, the CDR3 is TGTGCCAGCAGCTCCCGGACTAGCGGAGCCCAAGAGACCCAGTACTTC. Its translation is CASSSRTSGAQETQYF. V is TRBV7-9 and J is TRBJ2-5; 10 positions agree with TRBD2. The J segment lost 1 base and the V segment lost 4 bases, leaving 6 bases of the junction unmatched. This CDR3 spans 16 amino acids. The V gene's germline CDR1 is SEHNR and CDR2 FQNEAQ (reference sequence).